Each of the 4 T cell receptor beta chains below was sequenced from the same sample in a study of CD8+ T cells in alopecia areata. Reverse transcribed after extraction, RNA yielded cDNA as the sequencing template. The data were produced by immunoSEQ multiplex PCR, yet TCRdb's version contains in-frame clones alone and is incomplete. The repertoire holds some 170,000 clones, with around three fifths as singletons. The sample was CD4+ T cells sorted from blood, taken at week 0. The receptors originated from a human donor with alopecia areata.

The gene calls are TRBV5-1 and TRBJ1-1; D is undetermined. The ends were cut back, 1 base at V and 1 base at J, with 5 bases in the middle. Germline V gene data show CDR1 as SGHRS and CDR2 as YFSETQ. The CDR3 loop spans 13 amino acids. The CDR3 loop reads CASSLRPNTEAFF. The CDR3 nucleotides are TGCGCCAGCAGCTTGAGGCCGAACACTGAAGCTTTCTTT.

The rearrangement joins TRBV19 to TRBJ1-5, with D possibly TRBD1 on 6 matching bases. CDR1 is LNHDA, CDR2 SQIVND, per germline (reference sequence). Trimming removed 10 bases from V and 5 bases from J, with 12 bases in between. There are 12 residues in the CDR3. The CDR3 DNA is TGTGCCATAGGACAGTCAGATCAGCCCCAGCATTTT. Its translation: CAIGQSDQPQHF.

The chain uses TRBV7-2 and TRBJ2-4; tentatively, D is TRBD1 (6 bases). V was shortened by 5 bases and J by 3 bases, with 11 bases between the two germline ends. This CDR3 region has 14 residues. Germline V gene lookup returns CDR1 SGHTA and CDR2 FQGNSA. In DNA form, the CDR3 reads TGTGCCAGCAGCCAGGGGCTGTTCAAAAACATTCAGTACTTC. Translated, it gives CASSQGLFKNIQYF.

The J gene is TRBJ2-3, the V gene TRBV29-1; TRBD2 agrees at 8 bases. Unmatched junction bases numbered 5, after V lost 7 bases and J lost 2 bases. Germline CDR1 and CDR2: SQVTM and ANQGSEA. There are 13 residues in the CDR3. Here the CDR3 reads CSAPGGFTDTQYF. In DNA, the CDR3 is TGCAGCGCCCCGGGGGGGTTCACAGATACGCAGTATTTT.